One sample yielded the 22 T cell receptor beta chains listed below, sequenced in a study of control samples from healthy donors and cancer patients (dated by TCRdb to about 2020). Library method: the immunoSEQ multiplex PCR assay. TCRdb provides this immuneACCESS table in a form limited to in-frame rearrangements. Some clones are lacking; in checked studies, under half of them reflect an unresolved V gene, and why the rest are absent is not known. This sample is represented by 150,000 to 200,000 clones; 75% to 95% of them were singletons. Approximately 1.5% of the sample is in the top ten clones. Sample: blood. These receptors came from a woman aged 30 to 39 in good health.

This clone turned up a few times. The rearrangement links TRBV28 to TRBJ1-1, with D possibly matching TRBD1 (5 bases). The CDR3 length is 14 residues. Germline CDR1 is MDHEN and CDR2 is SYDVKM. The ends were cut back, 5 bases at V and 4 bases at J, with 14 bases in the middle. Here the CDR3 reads CASSPAGRGTEAFF. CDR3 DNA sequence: TGTGCCAGCAGTCCCGCAGGGCGGGGCACTGAAGCTTTCTTT.

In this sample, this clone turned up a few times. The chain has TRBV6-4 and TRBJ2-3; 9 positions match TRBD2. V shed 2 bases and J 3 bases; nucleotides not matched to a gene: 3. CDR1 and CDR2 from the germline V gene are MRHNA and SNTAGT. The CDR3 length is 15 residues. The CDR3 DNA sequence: TGTGCCAGCAGTGACGGTAGCGGGGGTACAGATACGCAGTATTTT. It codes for CASSDGSGGTDTQYF.

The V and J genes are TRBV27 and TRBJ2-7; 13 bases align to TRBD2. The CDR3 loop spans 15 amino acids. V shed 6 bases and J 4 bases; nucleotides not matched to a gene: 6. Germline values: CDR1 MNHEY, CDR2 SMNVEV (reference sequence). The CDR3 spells CASREPGLAGYEQYF. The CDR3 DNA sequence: TGTGCCAGCAGAGAGCCGGGACTAGCGGGGTACGAGCAGTACTTC.

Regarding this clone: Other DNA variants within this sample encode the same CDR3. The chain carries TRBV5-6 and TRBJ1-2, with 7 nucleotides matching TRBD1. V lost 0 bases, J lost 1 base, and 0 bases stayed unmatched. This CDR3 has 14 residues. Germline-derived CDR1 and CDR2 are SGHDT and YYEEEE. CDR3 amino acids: CASSLGQGNYGYTF. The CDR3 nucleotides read TGTGCCAGCAGCTTGGGACAGGGTAACTATGGCTACACCTTC.

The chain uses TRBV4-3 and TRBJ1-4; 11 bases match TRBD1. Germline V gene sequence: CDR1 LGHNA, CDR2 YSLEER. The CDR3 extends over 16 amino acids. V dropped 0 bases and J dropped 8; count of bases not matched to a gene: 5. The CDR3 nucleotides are TGCGCCAGCAGCCAAGACCCCGGGACAGGGGGGGAAAAACTGTTTTTT. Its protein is CASSQDPGTGGEKLFF.

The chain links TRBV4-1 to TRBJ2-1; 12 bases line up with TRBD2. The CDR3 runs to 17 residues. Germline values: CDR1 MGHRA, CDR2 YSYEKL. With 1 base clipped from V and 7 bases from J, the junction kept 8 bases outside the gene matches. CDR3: CASSQATLAGGRNEQFF. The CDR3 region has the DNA TGCGCCAGCAGCCAAGCTACACTAGCGGGGGGTAGGAATGAGCAGTTCTTC.

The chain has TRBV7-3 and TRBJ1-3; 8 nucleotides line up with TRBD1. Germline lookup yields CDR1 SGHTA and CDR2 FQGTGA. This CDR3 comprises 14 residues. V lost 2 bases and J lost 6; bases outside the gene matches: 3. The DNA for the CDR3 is TGTGCCAGCAGCTTACAGGGGGCGAAAAACACCATATATTTT. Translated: CASSLQGAKNTIYF.

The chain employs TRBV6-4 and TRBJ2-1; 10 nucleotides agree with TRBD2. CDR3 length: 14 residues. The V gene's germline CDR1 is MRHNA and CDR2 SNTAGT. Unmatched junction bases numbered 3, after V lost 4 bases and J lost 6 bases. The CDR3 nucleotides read TGTGCCAGCAGTGGAAGCGGGGGGGCCAATGAGCAGTTCTTC. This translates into CASSGSGGANEQFF.

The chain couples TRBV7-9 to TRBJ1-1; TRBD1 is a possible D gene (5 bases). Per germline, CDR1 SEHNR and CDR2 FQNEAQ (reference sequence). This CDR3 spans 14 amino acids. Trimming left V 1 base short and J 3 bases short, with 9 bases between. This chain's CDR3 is CASSLEGVYTEAFF. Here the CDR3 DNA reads TGTGCCAGCAGCTTAGAAGGGGTTTACACTGAAGCTTTCTTT.

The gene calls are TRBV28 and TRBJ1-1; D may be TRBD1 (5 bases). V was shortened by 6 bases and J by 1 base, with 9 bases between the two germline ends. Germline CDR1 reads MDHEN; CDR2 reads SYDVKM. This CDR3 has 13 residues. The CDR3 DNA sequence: TGTGCCAGCAGGGGGACGCCGAACACTGAAGCTTTCTTT. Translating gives CASRGTPNTEAFF.

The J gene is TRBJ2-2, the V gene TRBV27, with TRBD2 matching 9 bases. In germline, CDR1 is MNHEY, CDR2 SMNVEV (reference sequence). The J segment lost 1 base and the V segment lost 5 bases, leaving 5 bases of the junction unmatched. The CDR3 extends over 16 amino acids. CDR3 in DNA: TGTGCCAGCAGTCCCCTAGCGGGGAAGAACACCGGGGAGCTGTTTTTT. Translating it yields CASSPLAGKNTGELFF.

CDR3 in amino acids: CASSSGTGTDTQYF. The CDR3, as DNA: TGTGCCAGCAGCTCCGGGACAGGCACAGATACGCAGTATTTT. The chain couples TRBV5-4 to TRBJ2-3, with TRBD1 matching over 7 bases. CDR1 SGHNT and CDR2 YYREEE come from the germline V gene (reference sequence). V lost 3 bases, J lost 1 base, and 2 bases stayed unmatched. The CDR3 is 14 amino acids.

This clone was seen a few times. Here the CDR3 DNA reads TGCGCCAGCAGCTTGGAGGGGGGGCTCGAGCAGTACTTC. Amino acids: CASSLEGGLEQYF. The chain joins TRBV5-1 to TRBJ2-7, with D possibly being TRBD2 (7 bases). The CDR3 is made up of 13 amino acids. Trimming removed 0 bases at V and 6 bases at J, with 10 bases between. Per germline, CDR1 SGHRS and CDR2 YFSETQ.

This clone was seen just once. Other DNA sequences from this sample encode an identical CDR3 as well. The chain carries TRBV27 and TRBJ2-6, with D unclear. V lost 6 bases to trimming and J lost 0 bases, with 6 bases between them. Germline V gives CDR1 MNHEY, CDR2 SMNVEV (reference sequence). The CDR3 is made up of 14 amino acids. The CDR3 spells CASSSLSGANVLTF. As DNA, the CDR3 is TGTGCCAGCAGCTCCCTCTCTGGGGCCAACGTCCTGACTTTC.

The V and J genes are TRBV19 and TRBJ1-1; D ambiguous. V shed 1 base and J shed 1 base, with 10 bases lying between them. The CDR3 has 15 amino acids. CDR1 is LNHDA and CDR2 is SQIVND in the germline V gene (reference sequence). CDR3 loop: CASSIARLRNTEAFF. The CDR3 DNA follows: TGTGCCAGTAGTATAGCCAGGTTGCGGAACACTGAAGCTTTCTTT.

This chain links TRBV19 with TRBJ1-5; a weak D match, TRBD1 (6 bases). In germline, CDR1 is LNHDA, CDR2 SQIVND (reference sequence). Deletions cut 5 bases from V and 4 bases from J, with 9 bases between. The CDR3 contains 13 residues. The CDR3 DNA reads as TGTGCCAGTAGTCGGACAGCTAATCAGCCCCAGCATTTT. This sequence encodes CASSRTANQPQHF.

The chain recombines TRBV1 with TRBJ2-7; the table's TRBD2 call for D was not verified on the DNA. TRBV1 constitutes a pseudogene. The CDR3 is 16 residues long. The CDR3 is CTSSLRGAIESYEQYF. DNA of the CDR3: TGCACCAGCAGCCTCCGGGGGGCTATCGAATCCTACGAGCAGTACTTC.

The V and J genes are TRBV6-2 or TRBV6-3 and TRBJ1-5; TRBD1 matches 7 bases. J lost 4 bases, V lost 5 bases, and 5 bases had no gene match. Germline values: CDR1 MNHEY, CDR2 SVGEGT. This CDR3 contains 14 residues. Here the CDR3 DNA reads TGTGCCAGCAGTCAGGGGGGGATAAATCAGCCCCAGCATTTT. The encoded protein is CASSQGGINQPQHF.

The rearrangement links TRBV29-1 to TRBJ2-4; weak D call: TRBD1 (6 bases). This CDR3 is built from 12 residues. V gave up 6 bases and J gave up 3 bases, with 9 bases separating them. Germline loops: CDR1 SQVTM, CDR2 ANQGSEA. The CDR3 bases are TGCAGCGTCGGACAGCACAAAAACATTCAGTACTTC. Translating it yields CSVGQHKNIQYF. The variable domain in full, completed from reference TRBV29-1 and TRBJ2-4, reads SAVISQKPSRDICQRGTSLTIQCQVDSQVTMMFWYRQQPGQSLTLIATANQGSEATYESGFVIDKFPISRPNLTFSTLTVSNMSPEDSSIYLCSVGQHKNIQYFGAGTRLSVL.

CDR3 bases: TGTGCCAGCAGCCAAGGCGCGGGGGGGAGGACAGATACGCAGTATTTT. Encoded protein: CASSQGAGGRTDTQYF. The chain joins TRBV3-1 (or the pseudogene TRBV3-2) to TRBJ2-3; TRBD2 aligns across 9 bases. Germline V gene lookup returns CDR1 LGHDT and CDR2 YNNKEL (reference sequence). The CDR3 loop spans 16 amino acids. After removal of 1 base from V and 3 bases from J, the junction contained 5 bases not matched to a gene.

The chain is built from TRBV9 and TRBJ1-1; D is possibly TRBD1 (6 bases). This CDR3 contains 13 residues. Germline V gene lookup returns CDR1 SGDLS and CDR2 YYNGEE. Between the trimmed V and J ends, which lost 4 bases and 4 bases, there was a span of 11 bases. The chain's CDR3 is CASSTGGATEAFF. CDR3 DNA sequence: TGTGCCAGCAGCACCGGGGGGGCCACTGAAGCTTTCTTT.

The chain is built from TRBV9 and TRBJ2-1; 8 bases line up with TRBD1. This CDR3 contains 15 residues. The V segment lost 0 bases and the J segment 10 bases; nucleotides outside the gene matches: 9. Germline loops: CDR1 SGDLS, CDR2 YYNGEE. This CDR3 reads CASSVVGQGAREQFF. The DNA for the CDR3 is TGTGCCAGCAGCGTAGTAGGGCAGGGGGCGCGGGAGCAGTTCTTC.